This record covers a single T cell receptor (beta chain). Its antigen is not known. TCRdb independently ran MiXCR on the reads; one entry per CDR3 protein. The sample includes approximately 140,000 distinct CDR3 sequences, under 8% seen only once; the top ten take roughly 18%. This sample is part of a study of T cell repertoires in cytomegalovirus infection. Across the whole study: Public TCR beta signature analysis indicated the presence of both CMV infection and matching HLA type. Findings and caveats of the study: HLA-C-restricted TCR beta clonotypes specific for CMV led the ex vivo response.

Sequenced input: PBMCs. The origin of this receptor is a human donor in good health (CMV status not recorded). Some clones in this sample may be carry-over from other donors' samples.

CDR3 sequence reads: CSVSGGAVFRETQYF. The DNA of the CDR3 is TGCAGCGTGTCGGGGGGCGCAGTGTTTCGGGAGACCCAGTACTTC. This sequence joins TRBV29-1 and TRBJ2-5; maybe TRBD2 (7 bases). Germline V lookup: CDR1 SQVTM, CDR2 ANQGSEA. V was pared by 6 bases and J by 5 bases, with 22 bases between. This CDR3 comprises 15 residues.